A single sample gave rise to the 29 T cell receptor beta chains below, sequenced in a study of shared clonotypes between healthy human individuals. Sequencing used immunoSEQ multiplex PCR; TCRdb keeps in-frame clones, though not all of them. In the table there are a few million clones, under 97% of which are singletons. Sequences were obtained from naive CD4+ T cells sorted from blood. Subset: CD45RA+ positively selected. The receptors here all came from a man between 18 and 29 years old in good health.

This chain links TRBV9 with TRBJ2-3, with 12 bases that match TRBD2. CDR1 is SGDLS, CDR2 YYNGEE, per germline. V dropped 1 base and J dropped 3; count of bases not matched to a gene: 9. CDR3 size: 18 residues. The CDR3: CASSVSTSGSSGTDTQYF. CDR3 coding DNA: TGTGCCAGCAGCGTATCGACTAGCGGGAGTTCCGGGACAGATACGCAGTATTTT.

The CDR3 reads CASSFDPGRKSYEQYF. DNA for the CDR3: TGTGCCAGCAGCTTTGACCCGGGACGCAAATCCTACGAGCAGTACTTC. The chain uses TRBV7-8 and TRBJ2-7; D possibly uses TRBD1 or TRBD2 (5 bases each). The germline V and J ends were trimmed by 3 bases and 1 base, with 16 bases remaining between them. Germline V gene lookup returns CDR1 SGHVS and CDR2 FQNEAQ. The CDR3 runs 16 residues.

The gene calls are TRBV28 and TRBJ1-5; D is unresolved. This CDR3 is 13 amino acids long. The germline CDR1 and CDR2 sequences are MDHEN and SYDVKM. CDR3: CGSVAPIGQPQHF. The CDR3 DNA reads as TGTGGAAGTGTGGCCCCGATTGGTCAGCCCCAGCATTTT.

The chain employs TRBV9 and TRBJ2-3, with 8 bases fitting TRBD2. Germline V lookup: CDR1 SGDLS, CDR2 YYNGEE. CDR3 length: 14 amino acids. V lost 1 base, J lost 7 bases, and 5 bases stayed unmatched. The CDR3 sequence: CASSVSGSSNTQYF. DNA of the CDR3: TGTGCCAGCAGCGTAAGCGGGAGCTCAAATACGCAGTATTTT.

The genes are TRBV19 and TRBJ1-4; D perhaps matches TRBD1 (6 bases). The CDR3 covers 18 residues. Trimming took off 4 bases at V and 8 bases at J, with 26 bases between the two ends. Germline V CDR1 and CDR2: LNHDA, SQIVND (reference sequence). CDR3 bases: TGTGCCAGTAGTAAGGGCCCTCTACAGGGAGGGTTTGGAGAAAAACTGTTTTTT. Encoded protein: CASSKGPLQGGFGEKLFF.

The rearrangement uses TRBV5-6 and TRBJ2-7; possibly TRBD2 for D (5 bases). The V end was cut by 4 bases, the J end by 1 base, with 9 bases between. The CDR3 runs 13 residues. The germline V gene encodes CDR1 SGHDT and CDR2 YYEEEE. The CDR3: CASSAGISYEQYF. The CDR3 nucleotides are TGTGCCAGCAGCGCCGGGATTTCCTACGAGCAGTACTTC.

V usage is TRBV5-1 and J usage is TRBJ2-1; 15 positions match TRBD2. The CDR3 length is 17 residues. Germline V gene lookup returns CDR1 SGHRS and CDR2 YFSETQ. Unmatched junction bases numbered 8, after V lost 4 bases and J lost 6 bases. The CDR3 spells CASSRSPGLAGGNEQFF. CDR3 sequence (DNA): TGCGCCAGCAGCCGCAGCCCGGGACTAGCGGGAGGCAATGAGCAGTTCTTC.

On this clone: Other DNA sequences in this specimen translate into the identical CDR3. The J gene is TRBJ2-3, the V gene TRBV2, with D unclear. V was trimmed by 1 base and J by 7 bases, leaving 6 bases between them. Germline V gene sequence: CDR1 SNHLY, CDR2 FYNNEI. This CDR3 has 12 amino acids. The CDR3 spells CASSEGGYTQYF. The CDR3 nucleotides read TGTGCCAGCAGTGAAGGGGGATATACGCAGTATTTT. The whole variable domain, filled in from reference TRBV2 and TRBJ2-3, reads EPEVTQTPSHQVTQMGQEVILRCVPISNHLYFYWYRQILGQKVEFLVSFYNNEISEKSEIFDDQFSVERPDGSNFTLKIRSTKLEDSAMYFCASSEGGYTQYFGPGTRLTVL.

The chain has TRBV5-1 and TRBJ2-7; 8 bases are shared with TRBD2. The CDR3 totals 16 residues. Germline V gene sequence: CDR1 SGHRS, CDR2 YFSETQ. V lost 4 bases to trimming and J lost 1 base; unmatched junction nucleotides: 10. CDR3 DNA sequence: TGCGCCAGCAGCCTTAACGGCGGGGGGCTTTCCTACGAGCAGTACTTC. Translating it yields CASSLNGGGLSYEQYF.

Concerning this clone: This same CDR3 is encoded by further DNA sequences in the sample. The gene calls are TRBV20-1 and TRBJ1-1; D is ambiguous. The CDR3 is 11 residues long. CDR1 and CDR2 from the germline V gene are DFQATT and SNEGSKA (reference sequence). The V and J ends lost 1 base and 6 bases respectively, with 6 bases between them. CDR3 bases: TGCAGTGCTAGAGGACAATCTGAAGCTTTCTTT. Protein sequence: CSARGQSEAFF.

Of note for this clone: Other DNA sequences in this specimen translate into the identical CDR3. The V gene is TRBV18, the J gene TRBJ2-6; D remains unclear. Per germline, CDR1 KGHSH and CDR2 LQKENI. This CDR3 has 16 amino acids. V was pared by 0 bases and J by 0 bases, with 6 bases between. CDR3 nucleotide sequence: TGTGCCAGCTCACCACCGGGCCTCTCTGGGGCCAACGTCCTGACTTTC. It yields the protein CASSPPGLSGANVLTF.

This chain joins TRBV10-1 and TRBJ1-6, with D possibly matching TRBD1 (6 bases). Between the trimmed V and J ends, which lost 6 bases and 4 bases, there was a span of 16 bases. There are 16 residues in the CDR3. Per germline, CDR1 WNHNN and CDR2 SYGVQD (reference sequence). The chain's CDR3 is CASSSPRGTYNSPLHF. DNA of the CDR3: TGCGCCAGCAGCAGCCCCAGGGGTACTTATAATTCACCCCTCCACTTT.

CDR3 protein: CASSLELIQGTNYGYTF. CDR3 DNA: TGCGCCAGCAGCTTGGAGTTAATACAGGGTACTAACTATGGCTACACCTTC. V usage is TRBV5-1 and J usage is TRBJ1-2; D may be TRBD1 (6 bases). The germline gives CDR1 SGHRS, CDR2 YFSETQ. The CDR3 is made up of 17 amino acids. Trimming left V 0 bases short and J 0 bases short, with 15 bases between.

The table lists this clone with a few counts. V usage is TRBV10-3 and J usage is TRBJ2-2, with 9 nucleotides matching TRBD1. V lost 11 bases, J lost 2 bases, and 9 bases stayed unmatched. The germline gives CDR1 ENHRY, CDR2 SYGVKD. This CDR3 spans 15 amino acids. The CDR3 DNA reads TGTGCCTCGCACCAGGGACAGGGAAACACCGGGGAGCTGTTTTTT. Protein: CASHQGQGNTGELFF.

Of note for this clone: This sample includes further DNA sequences coding for the same CDR3. The chain employs TRBV19 and TRBJ2-2; D might be TRBD1 or TRBD2, each matching 5 bases. CDR3 length equals 13 residues. The V gene's germline CDR1 is LNHDA and CDR2 SQIVND (reference sequence). Trimming stripped 3 bases from V and 6 bases from J, with 8 bases between. The CDR3 sequence: CASSIRGPGELFF. The CDR3 DNA reads as TGTGCCAGTAGTATCCGGGGACCCGGGGAGCTGTTTTTT.

In DNA form, the CDR3 reads TGTGCCAGCAGCCCCATCGGGGGAAACTCCTATAATTCACCCCTCCACTTT. Translating it yields CASSPIGGNSYNSPLHF. This chain links TRBV5-6 with TRBJ1-6, with D possibly matching TRBD1 (5 bases). V was clipped by 4 bases and J by 0 bases, with 14 bases between them. In germline, CDR1 is SGHDT, CDR2 YYEEEE. The CDR3 spans 17 residues.

CDR3 nucleotide sequence: TGTGCCTGGACGGACGTATTGGGTGAAAAACTGTTTTTT. It codes for CAWTDVLGEKLFF. This chain links TRBV30 with TRBJ1-4; no reliable D call. Between the trimmed V and J ends, which lost 4 bases and 7 bases, there was a span of 13 bases. Germline CDR1 GTSNPN, CDR2 SVGIG (reference sequence). This CDR3 is 13 amino acids long.

This chain uses TRBV18 with TRBJ2-7, with 7 bases identical to TRBD1. Germline V CDR1 and CDR2: KGHSH, LQKENI. The CDR3 has 14 amino acids. Trimming cost V 3 bases and J 8 bases; bases outside gene matches: 10. This chain's CDR3 is CASSPGQAPTQQYF. CDR3 in DNA: TGTGCCAGCTCACCCGGACAGGCCCCTACGCAGCAGTACTTC. Together with reference TRBV18 and TRBJ2-7, the CDR3 gives the full variable domain: NAGVMQNPRHLVRRRGQEARLRCSPMKGHSHVYWYRQLPEEGLKFMVYLQKENIIDESGMPKERFSAEFPKEGPSILRIQQVVRGDSAAYFCASSPGQAPTQQYFGPGTRLTVT.

This chain links TRBV5-1 with TRBJ2-7; 9 bases fit TRBD1. V was pared by 0 bases and J by 0 bases, with 4 bases of the junction left unmatched. The CDR3 length is 16 residues. Germline assignment: CDR1 SGHRS and CDR2 YFSETQ. The CDR3 sequence is CASSLEGTGPSYEQYF. Written as DNA, the CDR3 is TGCGCCAGCAGCTTGGAAGGGACAGGGCCCTCCTACGAGCAGTACTTC.

Of note for this clone: Other nucleotide sequences from this sample produce the same CDR3. This sequence joins TRBV9 and TRBJ1-2; D is unclear. The CDR3 is 13 amino acids. The V end lost 0 bases, the J end lost 5 bases, and 8 bases lay between the germline ends. Germline CDR1 and CDR2: SGDLS and YYNGEE. CDR3 DNA: TGTGCCAGCAGCGTAGACCTGGCTTATGGCTACACCTTC. It codes for CASSVDLAYGYTF.

For this clone: The sample carries other DNA sequences with the same CDR3. The chain couples TRBV2 to TRBJ1-5; 10 nucleotides match TRBD1. Trimming took 4 bases from V and 2 from J; bases not matched to a gene: 2. CDR1 and CDR2 from the germline V gene are SNHLY and FYNNEI. The CDR3 is 15 amino acids. The CDR3 DNA reads as TGTGCCAGCAGTGGGGGGACAGGGGGCAATCAGCCCCAGCATTTT. Amino acid sequence: CASSGGTGGNQPQHF. Filled out from reference TRBV2 and TRBJ1-5, the complete variable domain reads EPEVTQTPSHQVTQMGQEVILRCVPISNHLYFYWYRQILGQKVEFLVSFYNNEISEKSEIFDDQFSVERPDGSNFTLKIRSTKLEDSAMYFCASSGGTGGNQPQHFGDGTRLSIL.

This clone has only one observation. This chain joins TRBV5-1 and TRBJ2-7; either TRBD1 or TRBD2 may supply D (7 bases each). The CDR3 has 14 residues. Germline loops: CDR1 SGHRS, CDR2 YFSETQ. Trimming cost V 5 bases and J 5 bases, with 17 bases left between them. The CDR3 DNA follows: TGCGCCAGCAGACGGGGAGCGGGACAGAACGAGCAGTACTTC. It translates to CASRRGAGQNEQYF.

The CDR3 DNA reads as TGCGCCAGCAGCTTGCTGGCGGGAGTAAGCAATGAGCAGTTCTTC. Translated, it gives CASSLLAGVSNEQFF. V gene TRBV5-1 combines with J gene TRBJ2-1; 7 bases align to TRBD2. CDR3 length equals 15 residues. The J segment lost 6 bases and the V segment lost 1 base, leaving 7 bases of the junction unmatched. Germline V CDR1 and CDR2: SGHRS, YFSETQ.

This clone has only one observation. This chain connects TRBV10-3 to TRBJ2-6; D is possibly TRBD2 (7 bases). The germline V and J ends were trimmed by 8 bases and 2 bases, with 13 bases remaining between them. The CDR3 is 15 residues long. Germline loops: CDR1 ENHRY, CDR2 SYGVKD. CDR3: CAISGGPAGANVLTF. The CDR3 nucleotides read TGTGCCATCTCCGGGGGGCCGGCTGGGGCCAACGTCCTGACTTTC.

The gene calls are TRBV2 and TRBJ1-5; 7 positions match TRBD1. V lost 6 bases to trimming and J lost 5 bases; unmatched junction nucleotides: 7. Germline-derived CDR1 and CDR2 are SNHLY and FYNNEI. This CDR3 spans 14 amino acids. DNA of the CDR3: TGTGCCAGCAGAGACGACAGGGCGTATCAGCCCCAGCATTTT. This translates into CASRDDRAYQPQHF.

On this clone itself: Different DNA sequences within this sample yield the same CDR3. The V and J genes are TRBV30 and TRBJ1-1; D possibly corresponds to TRBD1 (5 bases). This CDR3 contains 13 residues. Germline CDR1 GTSNPN, CDR2 SVGIG (reference sequence). V was clipped by 0 bases and J by 8 bases, with 13 bases between them. CDR3 nucleotides: TGTGCCTGGAGTGTCCGGAGGGAGGGGGAAGCTTTCTTT. Its translation: CAWSVRREGEAFF.

This clone was recorded once. The genes are TRBV5-8 and TRBJ2-6, with D possibly TRBD1 on 5 matching bases. Trimming removed 7 bases at V and 7 bases at J, with 12 bases between. Germline CDR1 reads SGHTS; CDR2 reads YDEGEE. There are 13 residues in the CDR3. The CDR3 bases are TGTGCCAGCTCATGGACAATTGCCAACGTCCTGACTTTC. Its translation is CASSWTIANVLTF.

The chain couples TRBV28 to TRBJ2-7, with D tentatively TRBD1 (5 bases). This CDR3 contains 17 residues. V dropped 1 base and J dropped 2 bases, with 18 bases sitting between them. CDR1 and CDR2 (germline): MDHEN, SYDVKM. In nucleotides, the CDR3 is TGTGCCAGCAGTTTATTTGGCGGTCAAGGGGTACCCTACGAGCAGTACTTC. Its translation is CASSLFGGQGVPYEQYF. The variable domain in full, completed from reference TRBV28 and TRBJ2-7, reads DVKVTQSSRYLVKRTGEKVFLECVQDMDHENMFWYRQDPGLGLRLIYFSYDVKMKEKGDIPEGYSVSREKKERFSLILESASTNQTSMYLCASSLFGGQGVPYEQYFGPGTRLTVT.

The genes are TRBV5-4 and TRBJ1-2; TRBD1 matches 8 bases. The germline V gene encodes CDR1 SGHNT and CDR2 YYREEE (reference sequence). This CDR3 contains 15 residues. Losses at the gene ends were 4 bases for V and 3 bases for J; bases not matched to a gene: 8. CDR3 sequence reads: CASSQPRQGHYGYTF. The CDR3 coding sequence is TGTGCCAGCAGCCAGCCCAGACAGGGGCACTATGGCTACACCTTC.